The 17 T cell receptor beta chains in this list originate from one sample, sequenced in a study of CD8+CD57+ T cells in acquired aplastic anemia. All sequencing subjects had displayed CD8+CD57+ cell expansion on flow cytometry. Genomic DNA constituted the template upon which TCR beta VDJ and CDR3 profiling was performed. MiXCR, applied by TCRdb to the reads, yields one record per CDR3 protein. The sample carries some 180,000 distinct CDR3 sequences, nearly 65% recorded once. The sample was sorted CD4+, CD8+, or CD8+CD57+ T cells (not recorded which) from PBMCs. These receptor sequences come from a human donor with aplastic anemia.

The chain has TRBV7-2 and TRBJ1-1; weak D call: TRBD1 (5 bases). V dropped 1 base and J dropped 1 base, with 16 bases sitting between them. This CDR3 has 17 residues. Germline CDR1 and CDR2: SGHTA and FQGNSA. The CDR3 DNA sequence: TGTGCCAGCAGCTTAGAGGGGCTAGCGGGGGGGAACACTGAAGCTTTCTTT. Translated: CASSLEGLAGGNTEAFF.

This chain connects TRBV7-3 to TRBJ2-1; weak D call: TRBD2 (6 bases). Germline V CDR1 and CDR2: SGHTA, FQGTGA. V was clipped by 5 bases and J by 3 bases, with 14 bases between them. CDR3 size: 15 residues. CDR3 nucleotide sequence: TGTGCCAGCAGCGCCGGGGGAGCGGGCTACAATGAGCAGTTCTTC. It codes for CASSAGGAGYNEQFF.

Many counts were recorded for this clonotype. V gene TRBV12-3 or TRBV12-4 combines with J gene TRBJ1-2; D remains unclear. Trimming removed 6 bases at V and 0 bases at J, with 11 bases between. The CDR3 spans 14 residues. The CDR3 bases are TGTGCCAGCAGCCAACTTGGAGCTAACTATGGCTACACCTTC. Its protein product is CASSQLGANYGYTF.

This chain links TRBV7-3 with TRBJ1-5; D is unclear. CDR3 size: 13 residues. V was clipped by 3 bases and J by 2 bases, with 5 bases between them. CDR1 and CDR2 from the germline V gene are SGHTA and FQGTGA. CDR3 in DNA: TGTGCCAGCAGCTTGATGGGCAATCAGCCCCAGCATTTT. Protein sequence: CASSLMGNQPQHF.

Ten or more counts support this clonotype. This chain joins TRBV5-1 and TRBJ2-2; D is possibly TRBD1 (6 bases). The CDR3 runs 14 residues. V was shortened by 4 bases and J by 5 bases, with 12 bases between the two germline ends. Germline-derived CDR1 and CDR2 are SGHRS and YFSETQ. DNA of the CDR3: TGCGCCAGCAGCCTGGACAGCTCTACCGGGGAGCTGTTTTTT. It translates to CASSLDSSTGELFF.

The chain has TRBV11-2 and TRBJ2-5; D perhaps matches TRBD1 (5 bases). With 3 bases removed from V and 5 bases from J, the gap between germline ends came to 7 bases. CDR3 size: 12 residues. Looked up from germline, CDR1 is SGHAT and CDR2 is FQNNGV. The CDR3 loop is CASSLGRETQYF. The CDR3 DNA reads TGTGCCAGCAGCTTGGGGCGTGAGACCCAGTACTTC.

This chain links TRBV2 with TRBJ2-1; TRBD1 aligns across 10 bases. CDR3 length equals 13 residues. The germline gives CDR1 SNHLY, CDR2 FYNNEI. After removal of 10 bases from V and 6 bases from J, the junction contained 6 bases not matched to a gene. The CDR3 is CAIGTGDANEQFF. In nucleotides, the CDR3 is TGTGCCATTGGGACAGGGGATGCCAATGAGCAGTTCTTC.

This clonotype has only a few counts. CDR3 protein: CASSLRKNTEAFF. The CDR3 DNA sequence: TGTGCCAGCAGCTTAAGAAAGAACACTGAAGCTTTCTTT. This rearrangement joins TRBV7-3 to TRBJ1-1; D not resolved. Germline V gene sequence: CDR1 SGHTA, CDR2 FQGTGA. Deletions cut 1 base from V and 1 base from J, with 4 bases between. This CDR3 has 13 residues.

Turning to this clonotype: Given a much more abundant clone one base away, this may be a read error. The chain links TRBV10-3 to TRBJ1-5; TRBD1 might be the D (6 bases). Per germline, CDR1 ENHRY and CDR2 SYGVKD. This CDR3 spans 13 amino acids. The DNA of the CDR3 is TGTGCCAGCAGTGACTGGGGGCATCAGCCCCAGCATTTT. This sequence encodes CASSDWGHQPQHF.

CDR3 bases: TGCGCCAGCAGTGAGCGGACAGGGACCTATCAGCCCCAGCATTTT. It translates to CASSERTGTYQPQHF. V usage is TRBV10-1 and J usage is TRBJ1-5; 8 bases are a match to TRBD1. The CDR3 sequence is 15 residues long. Germline CDR1 reads WNHNN; CDR2 reads SYGVQD (reference sequence). Trimming removed 2 bases from V and 5 bases from J; junction bases left unmatched: 5.

As DNA, the CDR3 is TGTGCCAGCAGTGAAGCAGTCAGGGGGCGTGGGAGTACTGAAGCTTTCTTT. Translation gives CASSEAVRGRGSTEAFF. This sequence joins TRBV6-1 and TRBJ1-1; 8 nucleotides align to TRBD1. This CDR3 spans 17 amino acids. The V segment lost 0 bases and the J segment 5 bases; nucleotides outside the gene matches: 11. From germline, CDR1 is MNHNS and CDR2 SASEGT.

This clonotype was seen more than once but under ten times. The genes are TRBV4-2 and TRBJ2-5, with D perhaps matching TRBD2 (6 bases). Per germline, CDR1 LGHNA and CDR2 YNFKEQ. There are 15 residues in the CDR3. V shed 5 bases and J shed 0 bases, with 13 bases lying between them. The CDR3 DNA is TGTGCCAGCAGCACTGGCGGGGACTACCAAGAGACCCAGTACTTC. It specifies CASSTGGDYQETQYF.

This chain links TRBV20-1 with TRBJ2-7; D possibly corresponds to TRBD1 (7 bases). Trimming removed 6 bases from V and 4 bases from J, with 16 bases in between. The CDR3 is made up of 13 amino acids. Germline V gene sequence: CDR1 DFQATT, CDR2 SNEGSKA (reference sequence). CDR3 DNA: TGCAGTGCGGCAAAGGGGGCGGGGTACGAGCAGTACTTC. It is translated as CSAAKGAGYEQYF.

The CDR3 here is CASSLEGQGLLYGYTF. The CDR3 bases are TGCGCCAGCAGCCTGGAGGGACAGGGCTTATTGTATGGCTACACCTTC. The chain uses TRBV5-1 and TRBJ1-2; 9 nucleotides match TRBD1. Germline CDR1 and CDR2: SGHRS and YFSETQ. This CDR3 region has 16 residues. The V and J ends lost 4 bases and 5 bases, in that order; junction bases with no gene match: 12.

This clonotype was recorded many times. The V and J genes are TRBV19 and TRBJ2-1; maybe TRBD1 (5 bases). The germline V gene has CDR1 LNHDA and CDR2 SQIVND (reference sequence). The CDR3 has 14 residues. The V end was cut by 6 bases, the J end by 7 bases, with 16 bases between. CDR3 DNA: TGTGCCAGTAGCACTCGTGGGGCAAGGAATGAGCAGTTCTTC. Amino acids: CASSTRGARNEQFF.

This clonotype showed up many times. The genes are TRBV5-8 and TRBJ2-7, with D perhaps given as TRBD1 or TRBD2 (5 bases each). Between the trimmed V and J ends, which lost 2 bases and 5 bases, there was a span of 11 bases. The length of the CDR3 is 13 residues. Germline V gene lookup returns CDR1 SGHTS and CDR2 YDEGEE. In DNA, the CDR3 is TGTGCCAGCAGCTTCCGGGACCTTGACGAGCAGTACTTC. The encoded protein is CASSFRDLDEQYF.

Notes on this clonotype: This may stem from a read error, because a much larger clone lies one nucleotide away. This chain joins TRBV4-2 and TRBJ2-1; 9 nucleotides line up with TRBD2. In germline, CDR1 is LGHNA, CDR2 YNFKEQ. This CDR3 contains 15 residues. Here the CDR3 reads CASSQDEASGNEQVF. CDR3 sequence (DNA): TGTGCCAGCAGCCAAGATGAAGCTAGCGGGAATGAGCAGGTCTTC.